This T cell receptor (beta chain) comes out of a study of blood T cells in healthy people across ages. Then a second PCR, running about 6 to 12 cycles, was carried out with a sample-barcoded 5' primer and a J-beta primer mix. Each single sample gave us at least 3 million CDR3-containing paired-end reads. TCRdb re-analysed the 5' RACE reads in MiXCR, keeping a single row per CDR3 protein. The repertoire holds some 710,000 distinct CDR3 sequences, with over 20% as singletons. V lost 3 bases to trimming and J lost 7 bases; unmatched junction nucleotides: 7. The germline V gene has CDR1 DFQATT and CDR2 SNEGSKA (reference sequence). The length of the CDR3 is 14 residues. This clonotype was observed a few times.

The sequenced sample was blood. V usage is TRBV20-1 and J usage is TRBJ2-7; 12 nucleotides align to TRBD2. The sequence was obtained from a man aged 70-80 years in good health. The CDR3 sequence: CSARTGLAGDEQYV. In DNA form, the CDR3 reads TGCAGTGCTAGGACGGGACTAGCGGGTGATGAGCAGTACGTC.